The rows below give T cell receptor beta chains drawn from one sample of a study of cytomegalovirus exposure and HLA in healthy donors. Profiled with immunoSEQ multiplex PCR; TCRdb holds only in-frame clones, not every one. The sample records about 120,000 clones, roughly 80% being singletons. Sequencing input: PBMCs. The source of these receptors is a female donor in good health and CMV-seropositive. Both conserved end residues are part of each CDR3.

cdr3_aa	j_call	v_call
CASSDRMSNEKLFF	TRBJ1-4	TRBV18
CAISEIQGNYGYTF	TRBJ1-2	TRBV10-3
CASSLARPVDPNTEAFF	TRBJ1-1	TRBV5-1
CASSLGGPAPNQPQHF	TRBJ1-5	TRBV5-1
CASSLVRTDTQYF	TRBJ2-3	TRBV7-2
CASSHRQNTGELFF	TRBJ2-2	TRBV16
CASSIGLADTQYF	TRBJ2-3	TRBV19
CASSQDRGREQYF	TRBJ2-7	TRBV18
CASSPRDRGPSSPLHF	TRBJ1-6	TRBV19
CASSEPEDRLNYGYTF	TRBJ1-2	TRBV2
CATSRGGDEQYF	TRBJ2-7	TRBV15
CASSIGDAGEGYTF	TRBJ1-2	TRBV19
CASSVGEGFTTGELFF	TRBJ2-2	TRBV9
CATADGGSSYNEQFF	TRBJ2-1	TRBV6-4
CASSLGYGPLENIQYF	TRBJ2-4	TRBV5-1
CASSPGTSGGTGELFF	TRBJ2-2	TRBV19
CASRTGGTGELFF	TRBJ2-2	TRBV28
CAWSVGTSGDTDTQYF	TRBJ2-3	TRBV30
CASSNSQGQPQHF	TRBJ1-5	TRBV11-2
CAISGTGDNQPQHF	TRBJ1-5	TRBV10-3
CSALSRDRGGGTDTQYF	TRBJ2-3	TRBV29-1
CAWSEQVQETQYF	TRBJ2-5	TRBV30
CASSLEPYEQYF	TRBJ2-7	TRBV7-2
CASSLGGAFSGNTIYF	TRBJ1-3	TRBV5-1
CASTLYGGPAGELFF	TRBJ2-2	TRBV2
CASSYSRGGRNSPLHF	TRBJ1-6	TRBV6-5
CASRPSGGSYEQYF	TRBJ2-7	TRBV7-9
CASPPGTASYEQYF	TRBJ2-7	TRBV7-9
CASSYSHRRNTEAFF	TRBJ1-1	TRBV6-5
CASSLGDRGPTGELFF	TRBJ2-2	TRBV7-8
CASMPEGPIGGEQFF	TRBJ2-1	TRBV7-8
CASTVMFQGAGSPLHF	TRBJ1-6	TRBV7-2
CASSIVPGSSNQPQHF	TRBJ1-5	TRBV19
CASMRQGSTDTQYF	TRBJ2-3	TRBV5-4
CASSLNTKSPLHF	TRBJ1-6	TRBV27
CASSYSSAGLNYGYTF	TRBJ1-2	TRBV6-5
CASSFLLGDGKLFF	TRBJ1-4	TRBV27
CASSIGQGASGTEAFF	TRBJ1-1	TRBV18
CATTGQSNEKLFF	TRBJ1-4	TRBV6-1
CASSSRASGDPRNNEQFF	TRBJ2-1	TRBV7-2
CASRVAGTESDGYTF	TRBJ1-2	TRBV6-5
CASSQGQTNQPQHF	TRBJ1-5	TRBV5-6
CASSLERGGNEQFF	TRBJ2-1	TRBV7-9
CASSPFGGGLNTEAFF	TRBJ1-1	TRBV18
CATAPGQSYEQYF	TRBJ2-7	TRBV10-3
CASSLQGSTEAFF	TRBJ1-1	TRBV5-4
CASSQAGGLNTEAFF	TRBJ1-1	TRBV4-3
CASSFTGYGAFF	TRBJ1-1	TRBV6-1
CASSQRGWTEAFF	TRBJ1-1	TRBV7-2
CASSVGGERAKNIQYF	TRBJ2-4	TRBV9
CASSLSIRGQGETQYF	TRBJ2-5	TRBV5-1
CASSVDQGPNQPQHF	TRBJ1-5	TRBV5-1
CASSPSDRGLSYNEQFF	TRBJ2-1	TRBV11-1
CASSNRVSYEQYF	TRBJ2-7	TRBV7-2
CASSLAGSGTSGLYEQYF	TRBJ2-7	TRBV7-9
CATSRDGAGWALDYGYTF	TRBJ1-2	TRBV15
CSAGAKQHF	TRBJ1-5	TRBV20-1
CASSQVAPTDTQYF	TRBJ2-3	TRBV4-1
CASSVLPGLAGSGELFF	TRBJ2-2	TRBV9
CASSQVASGGSGTQYF	TRBJ2-3	TRBV14